This TCR beta chain emerged from a study of blood T cell repertoires in COVID-19. Study background: The origin of the acute and convalescent COVID-19 samples was the United States, Italy and Spain.

The CDR3 covers 14 residues. The ends were cut back, 4 bases at V and 7 bases at J, with 11 bases in the middle. Germline CDR1 MGHRA, CDR2 YSYEKL. TCRdb's copy holds only in-frame clones and misses some; the assay was immunoSEQ multiplex PCR. The repertoire holds roughly 92,000 clones, with roughly 89% as singletons. Sequenced sample: peripheral blood. The sequence derives from a woman over 75 with active or convalescent COVID-19. V and J are TRBV4-1 and TRBJ1-6; D remains ambiguous. CDR3 bases: TGCGCCAGCAGCCCCCGAGAGAGGAATTCACCCCTCCACTTT. Protein: CASSPRERNSPLHF.